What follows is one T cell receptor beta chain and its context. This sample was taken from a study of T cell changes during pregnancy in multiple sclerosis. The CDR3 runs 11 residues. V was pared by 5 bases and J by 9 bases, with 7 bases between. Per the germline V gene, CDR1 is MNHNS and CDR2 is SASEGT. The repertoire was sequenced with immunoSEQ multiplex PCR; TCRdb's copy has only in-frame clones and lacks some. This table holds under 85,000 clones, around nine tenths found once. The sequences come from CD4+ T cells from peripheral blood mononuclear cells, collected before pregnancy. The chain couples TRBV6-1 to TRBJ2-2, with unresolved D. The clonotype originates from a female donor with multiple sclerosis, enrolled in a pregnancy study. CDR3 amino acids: CASSPLRELFF. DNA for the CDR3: TGTGCCAGCAGTCCCCTACGGGAGCTGTTTTTT.